The 2 T cell receptor beta chains listed next were all sequenced from one sample in a study of T-cell memory formation after mild COVID-19 (TCRdb year 2021). Library preparation used 5' RACE. The instrument given in TCRdb is Illumina NovaSeq 6000. Through fastp at Q25 and MiXCR, TCRdb rebuilt clones from the public reads, retaining in-frame beta chains. Each entry is one CDR3 protein sequence, shown with its most common DNA and genes. The sample table records approximately 150,000 distinct CDR3 sequences; 10% to 15% of these occur just once. The biggest ten clones account for more than 3% of the sample. The sequencing sample was made of PBMCs or a T cell subset sorted from them (not recorded which). The receptors were gathered from a man between 18 and 29 years old who had mild COVID-19 (a few samples of this study predate the infection). The sample titles of this study are shuffled in the database, so cell type and time point are left out; the donor was told from shared clones.

This rearrangement joins TRBV5-1 to TRBJ2-2; either TRBD1 or TRBD2 may fit D (5 bases each). V lost 2 bases to trimming and J lost 4 bases, with 15 bases between them. This CDR3 spans 16 amino acids. In germline, CDR1 is SGHRS, CDR2 YFSETQ. The CDR3 is CASSFLGTTGTGELFF. The CDR3 nucleotides read TGCGCCAGCAGCTTCTTGGGGACGACCGGCACCGGGGAGCTGTTTTTT.

This clonotype was picked up many times. V and J are TRBV6-5 and TRBJ1-2, with a weak D call TRBD1 (6 bases). This CDR3 comprises 13 residues. Germline V CDR1 and CDR2: MNHEY, SVGAGI. V lost 0 bases and J lost 10, with 12 bases in between. CDR3 protein: CASSYSRGYFYTF. The CDR3 DNA follows: TGTGCCAGCAGTTACTCGAGGGGGTACTTCTACACCTTC.